A single sample gave rise to the 24 T cell receptor beta chains below, sequenced in a study of cytomegalovirus exposure and HLA in healthy donors (dated by TCRdb to about 2017). To prepare the library, the immunoSEQ multiplex PCR assay was applied. For the multiplex PCR, a mixture combining 60 forward primers for TCR Vbeta segments and 13 reverse primers for TCR Jbeta segments was used. Not all clones reach the TCRdb copy of this immuneACCESS table, which keeps in-frame sequences only. Checked studies attribute under half of the gap to unresolved V genes and leave the rest unexplained. The sample table shows fewer than 300,000 clones, and roughly 90% are seen once. The ten top clones hold 3% to 4% of the sample. Sequencing used PBMCs. These receptors were taken from a man aged 40-55 years in good health and CMV-seropositive.

The chain combines TRBV6-4 with TRBJ2-2; the D gene is possibly TRBD1 (7 bases). From germline, CDR1 is MRHNA and CDR2 SNTAGT. This CDR3 spans 14 amino acids. With 5 bases removed from V and 5 bases from J, the gap between germline ends came to 12 bases. The CDR3 here is CASSPQGGTGELFF. The CDR3 DNA reads TGTGCCAGCAGTCCCCAGGGGGGAACCGGGGAGCTGTTTTTT.

The chain couples TRBV19 to TRBJ1-6; D is unresolved. In germline, CDR1 is LNHDA, CDR2 SQIVND (reference sequence). The length of the CDR3 is 15 residues. V was trimmed by 5 bases and J by 7 bases, leaving 15 bases between them. This CDR3 reads CASSPRRPINSPLHF. The CDR3 region has the DNA TGTGCCAGTAGTCCCCGGAGACCGATCAATTCACCCCTCCACTTT. The full variable domain, rest sourced from reference TRBV19 and TRBJ1-6, is DGGITQSPKYLFRKEGQNVTLSCEQNLNHDAMYWYRQDPGQGLRLIYYSQIVNDFQKGDIAEGYSVSREKKESFPLTVTSAQKNPTAFYLCASSPRRPINSPLHFGNGTRLTVT.

The chain recombines TRBV11-2 with TRBJ1-2; the D is unclear. The CDR3 loop spans 12 amino acids. CDR1 is SGHAT, CDR2 FQNNGV, per germline. Trimming pared 1 base from V and 7 bases from J, leaving 7 bases between. CDR3: CASSLVRVGYTF. CDR3 sequence (DNA): TGTGCCAGCAGCTTAGTTCGGGTTGGCTACACCTTC.

For the CDR3, the DNA is TGTGCCATCAGTGATACCCCCGCCCAGACAGGTCATGGAAACACCATATATTTT. Translation gives CAISDTPAQTGHGNTIYF. The J gene is TRBJ1-3, the V gene TRBV10-3; D might be TRBD1 (6 bases). The V end was cut by 3 bases, the J end by 3 bases, with 21 bases between. The CDR3 totals 18 residues. From germline, CDR1 is ENHRY and CDR2 SYGVKD.

The chain links TRBV28 to TRBJ2-7; D possibly corresponds to TRBD2 (5 bases). Trimming took off 6 bases at V and 6 bases at J, with 21 bases between the two ends. The CDR3 has 15 amino acids. CDR1 and CDR2 (germline): MDHEN, SYDVKM. The CDR3 is CASSTEGSARIEQYF. As DNA, the CDR3 is TGTGCCAGCAGCACCGAGGGTTCGGCGAGAATCGAGCAGTACTTC.

This chain uses TRBV4-1 with TRBJ2-5; 8 bases line up with TRBD2. The closer fit of TRBJ2-7 to the DNA end suggests the J call may be wrong. There are 15 residues in the CDR3. CDR1 is MGHRA, CDR2 YSYEKL, per germline. The CDR3 DNA sequence: TGCGCCAGCAGCCAACCGGGCGGGAGGTCCTACGAGCAGTACTTC. Amino acid sequence: CASSQPGGRSYEQYF.

The chain uses TRBV7-3 and TRBJ1-2, with D possibly matching TRBD1 (5 bases). The V gene's germline CDR1 is SGHTA and CDR2 FQGTGA. V lost 5 bases and J 4 bases, leaving 11 bases between the germline ends. The CDR3 covers 13 residues. The CDR3 is CASSPGGFYGYTF. The CDR3 DNA reads as TGTGCCAGCAGCCCTGGGGGGTTCTATGGCTACACCTTC.

The V call is TRBV6-5, the J call TRBJ2-5; 9 positions match TRBD1. This CDR3 has 13 amino acids. The V and J ends lost 2 bases and 11 bases, in that order; junction bases with no gene match: 6. In germline, CDR1 is MNHEY, CDR2 SVGAGI. The CDR3 is CASSYGTGLEQYF. The CDR3 bases are TGTGCCAGCAGTTACGGGACAGGGCTTGAGCAGTACTTC.

The chain uses TRBV7-6 and TRBJ2-4; 11 bases are a match to TRBD1. The CDR3 has 20 amino acids. V lost 4 bases to trimming and J lost 0 bases; unmatched junction nucleotides: 14. The germline V gene has CDR1 SGHVS and CDR2 FNYEAQ. CDR3 sequence (DNA): TGTGCCAGCAGCTCGGGAACCGGGACAGGGGGAGAACTAGCCAAAAACATTCAGTACTTC. It is translated as CASSSGTGTGGELAKNIQYF.

The gene calls are TRBV6-1 and TRBJ2-1, with 8 nucleotides matching TRBD1. The junction had 12 bases not matched to a gene; V was cut back by 10 bases and J by 4 bases. CDR3 size: 15 residues. Germline values: CDR1 MNHNS, CDR2 SASEGT. CDR3 residues: CANRRMRTGYNEQFF. The CDR3 DNA reads TGTGCCAACCGACGGATGAGGACAGGGTACAATGAGCAGTTCTTC.

The CDR3 coding sequence is TGTGCCAGCAGCCAAGACAGCTCCACTGAAGCTTTCTTT. This gives the protein CASSQDSSTEAFF. The chain uses TRBV5-8 and TRBJ1-1, with D maybe TRBD1 (5 bases). Germline V gene data show CDR1 as SGHTS and CDR2 as YDEGEE. This CDR3 has 13 amino acids. V lost 4 bases and J lost 4, with 11 bases in between.

The gene calls are TRBV15 and TRBJ2-3, with D maybe TRBD1 (6 bases). Germline loops: CDR1 LNHNV, CDR2 YYDKDF (reference sequence). V was shortened by 0 bases and J by 4 bases, with 17 bases between the two germline ends. The CDR3 has 17 amino acids. CDR3 sequence: CATSRDGGSLVPDTQYF. CDR3 nucleotide sequence: TGTGCCACCAGCAGAGATGGGGGCAGCCTAGTGCCAGATACGCAGTATTTT.

The V gene is TRBV29-1, the J gene TRBJ2-5; D may be TRBD1 (5 bases). V was trimmed by 0 bases and J by 2 bases, leaving 10 bases between them. This CDR3 region has 14 residues. CDR1 and CDR2 from the germline V gene are SQVTM and ANQGSEA. Written as DNA, the CDR3 is TGCAGCGTTGAAGATAGACAGAGGCAAGAGACCCAGTACTTC. It encodes CSVEDRQRQETQYF.

V gene TRBV6-1 combines with J gene TRBJ2-7; 7 bases line up with TRBD1. Germline CDR1 is MNHNS and CDR2 is SASEGT. The CDR3 extends over 13 amino acids. The J segment lost 3 bases and the V segment lost 9 bases, leaving 8 bases of the junction unmatched. CDR3 sequence (DNA): TGTGCCAGGGTCCGGGACAGAAACTACGAGCAGTACTTC. Translated: CARVRDRNYEQYF.

Here the CDR3 reads CASSLRGRGAEAFF. DNA for the CDR3: TGTGCCAGCAGTTTAAGGGGCCGCGGGGCTGAAGCTTTCTTT. The chain carries TRBV27 and TRBJ1-1, with D possibly matching TRBD1 (5 bases). The CDR3 runs to 14 residues. Germline V gene data show CDR1 as MNHEY and CDR2 as SMNVEV (reference sequence). The ends were cut back, 2 bases at V and 6 bases at J, with 13 bases in the middle.

The V and J genes are TRBV5-5 and TRBJ2-7; TRBD1 aligns across 9 bases. The V gene's germline CDR1 is SGHKS and CDR2 YYEKEE (reference sequence). The CDR3 has 14 amino acids. Trimming took 1 base from V and 3 from J; bases not matched to a gene: 2. The DNA of the CDR3 is TGTGCCAGCAGCTTGTTGGGACAGGGCTACGAGCAGTACTTC. Protein product: CASSLLGQGYEQYF. Drawing the rest from reference TRBV5-5 and TRBJ2-7, the complete variable domain is DAGVTQSPTHLIKTRGQQVTLRCSPISGHKSVSWYQQVLGQGPQFIFQYYEKEERGRGNFPDRFSARQFPNYSSELNVNALLLGDSALYLCASSLLGQGYEQYFGPGTRLTVT.

The chain combines TRBV18 with TRBJ2-5, with 7 bases matching TRBD1. This CDR3 has 14 residues. The J segment lost 5 bases and the V segment lost 2 bases, leaving 5 bases of the junction unmatched. The V gene's germline CDR1 is KGHSH and CDR2 LQKENI. The CDR3 DNA reads TGTGCCAGCTCACCAGGGACAGCTCAGGAGACCCAGTACTTC. Protein sequence: CASSPGTAQETQYF.

The chain links TRBV7-8 to TRBJ1-5; no reliable D call. The V and J ends lost 0 bases and 7 bases respectively, with 16 bases between them. There are 16 residues in the CDR3. CDR1 is SGHVS and CDR2 is FQNEAQ in the germline V gene. CDR3: CASSLADEGGRQPQHF. The CDR3 coding sequence is TGTGCCAGCAGCTTAGCGGACGAGGGTGGCAGACAGCCCCAGCATTTT.

This clone was recorded a few times. V usage is TRBV5-1 and J usage is TRBJ2-3; D perhaps matches TRBD2 (7 bases). Per germline, CDR1 SGHRS and CDR2 YFSETQ. V lost 4 bases, J lost 0 bases, and 15 bases lay in between. The CDR3 sequence is 16 residues long. The CDR3, as DNA: TGCGCCAGCAGCCTGAGGGGGGGAGCTAGCACAGATACGCAGTATTTT. Protein: CASSLRGGASTDTQYF.

V is TRBV6-5 and J is TRBJ1-4, with 9 positions matching TRBD1. The CDR3 is 15 amino acids. V shed 5 bases and J 8 bases; nucleotides not matched to a gene: 9. Germline values: CDR1 MNHEY, CDR2 SVGAGI. The CDR3, as DNA: TGTGCCAGCAGTCCCTCCGGGACAGGGAACGAAAAACTGTTTTTT. Its protein product is CASSPSGTGNEKLFF.

J is TRBJ1-1 and V is TRBV19; D may be TRBD1 (5 bases). The V end lost 5 bases, the J end lost 3 bases, and 16 bases lay between the germline ends. CDR1 is LNHDA and CDR2 is SQIVND in the germline V gene (reference sequence). The CDR3 is 15 residues long. CDR3 in DNA: TGTGCCAGTAGTCCACGGGCCCCGGGGGACACTGAAGCTTTCTTT. This gives the protein CASSPRAPGDTEAFF.

Worth noting for this clone: A read error may produce the germline difference seen at one junction end. The chain is built from TRBV25-1 and TRBJ1-4, with TRBD1 as a possible D gene (5 bases). Looked up from germline, CDR1 is MGHDK and CDR2 is SYGVNS. CDR3 length equals 16 residues. The CDR3 reads CAGRSTDRAFNEKLFF. The CDR3 DNA is TGTGCCGGCAGATCTACCGACAGAGCCTTTAATGAAAAACTGTTTTTT.

The gene calls are TRBV30 and TRBJ1-1, with a tentative D call TRBD1 (5 bases). Trimming stripped 4 bases from V and 3 bases from J, with 12 bases between. This CDR3 has 13 residues. Germline values: CDR1 GTSNPN, CDR2 SVGIG (reference sequence). CDR3 in amino acids: CAWMGPGDTEAFF. CDR3 bases: TGTGCCTGGATGGGTCCGGGGGACACTGAAGCTTTCTTT.

This chain connects TRBV18 to TRBJ1-2; TRBD1 aligns across 8 bases. This CDR3 spans 15 amino acids. J gave up 7 bases and V 6 bases, and 13 bases lay outside the gene matches. CDR1 and CDR2 from the germline V gene are KGHSH and LQKENI. CDR3 loop: CASSPQDGQGGGYTF. CDR3 coding DNA: TGTGCCAGCTCGCCCCAAGATGGACAGGGCGGTGGCTACACCTTC.